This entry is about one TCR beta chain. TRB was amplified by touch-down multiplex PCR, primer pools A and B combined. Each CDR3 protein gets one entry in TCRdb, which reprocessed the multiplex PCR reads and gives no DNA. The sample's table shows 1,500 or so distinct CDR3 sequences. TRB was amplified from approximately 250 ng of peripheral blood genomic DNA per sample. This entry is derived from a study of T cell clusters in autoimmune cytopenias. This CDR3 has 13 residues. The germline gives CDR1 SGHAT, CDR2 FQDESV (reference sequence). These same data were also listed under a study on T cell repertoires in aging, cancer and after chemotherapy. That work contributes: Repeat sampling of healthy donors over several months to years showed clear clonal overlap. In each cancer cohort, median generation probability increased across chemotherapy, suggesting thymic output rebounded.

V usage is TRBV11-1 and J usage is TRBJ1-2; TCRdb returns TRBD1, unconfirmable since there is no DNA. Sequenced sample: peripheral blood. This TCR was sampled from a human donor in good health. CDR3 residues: CASSTGGGRGYTF.